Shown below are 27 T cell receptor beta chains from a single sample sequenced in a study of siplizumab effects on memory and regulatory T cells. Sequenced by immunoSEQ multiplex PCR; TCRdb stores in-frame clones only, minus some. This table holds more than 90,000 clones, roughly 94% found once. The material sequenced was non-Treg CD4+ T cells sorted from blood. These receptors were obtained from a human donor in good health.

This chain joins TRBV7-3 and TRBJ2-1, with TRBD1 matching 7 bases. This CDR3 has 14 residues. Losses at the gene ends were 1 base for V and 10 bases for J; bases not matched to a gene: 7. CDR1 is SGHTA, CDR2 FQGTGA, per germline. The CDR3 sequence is CASSLSRGQGEQFF. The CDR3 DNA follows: TGTGCCAGCAGCTTAAGTAGGGGGCAAGGGGAGCAGTTCTTC.

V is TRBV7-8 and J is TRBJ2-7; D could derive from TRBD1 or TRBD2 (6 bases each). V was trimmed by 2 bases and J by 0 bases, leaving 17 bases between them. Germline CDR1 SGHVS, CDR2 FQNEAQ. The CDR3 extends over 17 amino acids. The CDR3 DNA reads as TGTGCCAGCAGCTTACGACAGGTGGAGGGTAGCTCCTACGAGCAGTACTTC. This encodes CASSLRQVEGSSYEQYF. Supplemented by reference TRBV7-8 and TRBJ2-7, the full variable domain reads GAGVSQSPRYKVAKRGQDVALRCDPISGHVSLFWYQQALGQGPEFLTYFQNEAQLDKSGLPSDRFFAERPEGSVSTLKIQRTQQEDSAVYLCASSLRQVEGSSYEQYFGPGTRLTVT.

The chain's CDR3 is CASSISGGPRLGTDTQYF. DNA for the CDR3: TGTGCCAGTAGTATTTCGGGAGGGCCGCGATTAGGCACAGATACGCAGTATTTT. The genes are TRBV19 and TRBJ2-3; TRBD2 matches at 8 bases. This CDR3 has 18 residues. J was trimmed by 1 base and V by 3 bases; bases with no gene match: 12. Germline V gene sequence: CDR1 LNHDA, CDR2 SQIVND (reference sequence).

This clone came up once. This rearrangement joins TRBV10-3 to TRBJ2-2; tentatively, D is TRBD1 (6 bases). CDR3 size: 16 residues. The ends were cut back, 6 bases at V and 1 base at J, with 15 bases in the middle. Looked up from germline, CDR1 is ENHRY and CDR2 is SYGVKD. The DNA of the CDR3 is TGTGCCATCAGGGACCACAGGGCGGTGAACACCGGGGAGCTGTTTTTT. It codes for CAIRDHRAVNTGELFF.

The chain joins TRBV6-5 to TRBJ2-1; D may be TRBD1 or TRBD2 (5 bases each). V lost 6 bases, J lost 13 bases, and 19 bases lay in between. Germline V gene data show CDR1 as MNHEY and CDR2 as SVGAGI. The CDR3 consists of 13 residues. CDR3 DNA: TGTGCCAGCAGCCAATCTAGAAGGGGACCCCAGTTCTTC. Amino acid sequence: CASSQSRRGPQFF.

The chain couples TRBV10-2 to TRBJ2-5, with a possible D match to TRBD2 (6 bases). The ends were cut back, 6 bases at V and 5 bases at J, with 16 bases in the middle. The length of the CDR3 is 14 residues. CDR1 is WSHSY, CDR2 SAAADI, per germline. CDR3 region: CASRKAPSEETQYF. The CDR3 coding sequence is TGCGCCAGCAGGAAGGCTCCTAGCGAGGAGACCCAGTACTTC.

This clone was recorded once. CDR3 in amino acids: CAWSRPPNAEAFF. The CDR3 DNA is TGTGCCTGGAGTAGGCCACCAAACGCTGAAGCTTTCTTT. The rearrangement joins TRBV30 to TRBJ1-1; D not certain. The CDR3 sequence is 13 residues long. Looked up from germline, CDR1 is GTSNPN and CDR2 is SVGIG (reference sequence). V dropped 2 bases and J dropped 6 bases, with 13 bases sitting between them.

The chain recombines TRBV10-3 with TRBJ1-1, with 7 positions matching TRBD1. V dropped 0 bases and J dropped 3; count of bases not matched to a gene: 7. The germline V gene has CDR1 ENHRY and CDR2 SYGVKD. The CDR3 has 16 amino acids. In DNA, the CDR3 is TGTGCCATCAGTGAGTCTATGGGTGGACAGGACACTGAAGCTTTCTTT. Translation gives CAISESMGGQDTEAFF.

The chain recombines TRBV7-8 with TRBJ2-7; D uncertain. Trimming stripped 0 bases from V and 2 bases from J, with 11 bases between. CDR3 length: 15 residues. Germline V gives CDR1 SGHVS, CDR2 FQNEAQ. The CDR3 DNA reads TGTGCCAGCAGCTTAGCGCCGAGTTGGGCCTACGAGCAGTACTTC. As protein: CASSLAPSWAYEQYF.

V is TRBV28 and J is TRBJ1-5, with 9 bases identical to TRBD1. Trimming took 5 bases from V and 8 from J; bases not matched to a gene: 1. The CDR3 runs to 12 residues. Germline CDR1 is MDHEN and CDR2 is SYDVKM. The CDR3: CASSGTGKPQHF. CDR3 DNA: TGTGCCAGCAGTGGGACAGGGAAGCCCCAGCATTTT.

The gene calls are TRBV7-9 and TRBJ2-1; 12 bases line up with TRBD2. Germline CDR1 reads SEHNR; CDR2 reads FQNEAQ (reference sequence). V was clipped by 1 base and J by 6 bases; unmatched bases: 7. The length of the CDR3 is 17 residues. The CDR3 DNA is TGTGCCAGCAGCTTAGATCGCGGACTAGCGGGGCTCAATGAGCAGTTCTTC. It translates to CASSLDRGLAGLNEQFF.

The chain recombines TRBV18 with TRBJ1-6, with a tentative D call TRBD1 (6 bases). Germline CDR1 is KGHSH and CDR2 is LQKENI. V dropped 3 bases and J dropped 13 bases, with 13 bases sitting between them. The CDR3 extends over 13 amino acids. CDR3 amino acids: CASSPRQESPLHF. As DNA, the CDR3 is TGTGCCAGCTCACCGCGACAGGAGTCGCCCCTCCACTTT.

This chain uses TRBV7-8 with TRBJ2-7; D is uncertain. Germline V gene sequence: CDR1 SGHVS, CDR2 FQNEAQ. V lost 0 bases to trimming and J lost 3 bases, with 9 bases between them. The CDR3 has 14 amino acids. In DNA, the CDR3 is TGTGCCAGCAGCTTAGCGTTGAGAGGCTACGAGCAGTACTTC. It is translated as CASSLALRGYEQYF.

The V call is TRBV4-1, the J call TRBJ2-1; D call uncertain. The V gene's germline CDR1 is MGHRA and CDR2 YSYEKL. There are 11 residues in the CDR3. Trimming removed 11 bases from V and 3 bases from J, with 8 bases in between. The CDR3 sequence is CASTSYNEQFF. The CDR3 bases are TGCGCCTCGACGAGCTACAATGAGCAGTTCTTC.

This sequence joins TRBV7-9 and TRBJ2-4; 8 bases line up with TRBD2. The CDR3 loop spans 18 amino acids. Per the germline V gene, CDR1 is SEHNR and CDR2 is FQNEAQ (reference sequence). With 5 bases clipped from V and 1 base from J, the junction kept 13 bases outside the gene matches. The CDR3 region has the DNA TGTGCCAGCAGCCCGGCAACAAGAGCGGGGGTGGCCAAAAACATTCAGTACTTC. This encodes CASSPATRAGVAKNIQYF. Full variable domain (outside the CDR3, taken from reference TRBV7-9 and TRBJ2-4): DTGVSQNPRHKITKRGQNVTFRCDPISEHNRLYWYRQTLGQGPEFLTYFQNEAQLEKSRLLSDRFSAERPKGSFSTLEIQRTEQGDSAMYLCASSPATRAGVAKNIQYFGAGTRLSVL.

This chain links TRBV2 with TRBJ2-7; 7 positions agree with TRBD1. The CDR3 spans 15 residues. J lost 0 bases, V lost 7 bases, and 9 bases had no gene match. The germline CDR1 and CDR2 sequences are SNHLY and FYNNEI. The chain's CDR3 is CASKQTGTDSYEQYF. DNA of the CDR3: TGTGCCAGCAAGCAGACCGGGACAGACTCCTACGAGCAGTACTTC.

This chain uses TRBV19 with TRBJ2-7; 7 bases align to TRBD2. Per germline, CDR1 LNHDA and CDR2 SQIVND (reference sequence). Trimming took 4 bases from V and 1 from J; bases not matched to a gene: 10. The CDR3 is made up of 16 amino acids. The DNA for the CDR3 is TGTGCCAGTAGTACCCCTCCGACTAGCAAGTCCTACGAGCAGTACTTC. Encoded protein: CASSTPPTSKSYEQYF.

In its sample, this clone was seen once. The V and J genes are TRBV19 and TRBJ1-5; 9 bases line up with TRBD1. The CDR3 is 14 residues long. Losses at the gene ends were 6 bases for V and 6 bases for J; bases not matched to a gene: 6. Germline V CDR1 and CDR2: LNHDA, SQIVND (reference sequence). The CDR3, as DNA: TGTGCCAGTAGGCCGGACAGGGGAACTCAGCCCCAGCATTTT. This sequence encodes CASRPDRGTQPQHF.

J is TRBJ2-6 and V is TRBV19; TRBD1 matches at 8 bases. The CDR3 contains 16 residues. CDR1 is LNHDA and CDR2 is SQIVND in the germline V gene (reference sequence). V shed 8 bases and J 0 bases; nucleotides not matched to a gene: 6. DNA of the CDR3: TGTGCCAGTCTGGACAGGGCTGCCTCTGGGGCCAACGTCCTGACTTTC. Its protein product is CASLDRAASGANVLTF.

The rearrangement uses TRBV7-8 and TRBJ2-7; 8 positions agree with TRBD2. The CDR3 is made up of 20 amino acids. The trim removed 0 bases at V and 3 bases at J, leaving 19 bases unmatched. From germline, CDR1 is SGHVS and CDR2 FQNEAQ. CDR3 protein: CASSLAGLAGPKHIFYEQYF. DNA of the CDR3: TGTGCCAGCAGCTTAGCGGGTCTAGCGGGCCCCAAGCACATATTCTACGAGCAGTACTTC.

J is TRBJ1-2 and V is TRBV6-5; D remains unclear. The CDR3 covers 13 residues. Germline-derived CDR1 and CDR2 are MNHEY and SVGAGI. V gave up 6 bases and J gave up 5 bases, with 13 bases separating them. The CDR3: CASSSDQIYGYTF. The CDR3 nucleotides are TGTGCCAGCAGCTCCGACCAGATTTATGGCTACACCTTC.

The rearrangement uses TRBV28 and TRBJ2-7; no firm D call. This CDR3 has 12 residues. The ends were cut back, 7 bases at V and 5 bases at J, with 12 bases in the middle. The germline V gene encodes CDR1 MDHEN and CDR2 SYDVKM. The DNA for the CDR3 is TGTGCCAGCACCCGGCTTTTGGACGAGCAGTACTTC. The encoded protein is CASTRLLDEQYF. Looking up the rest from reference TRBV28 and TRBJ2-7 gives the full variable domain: DVKVTQSSRYLVKRTGEKVFLECVQDMDHENMFWYRQDPGLGLRLIYFSYDVKMKEKGDIPEGYSVSREKKERFSLILESASTNQTSMYLCASTRLLDEQYFGPGTRLTVT.

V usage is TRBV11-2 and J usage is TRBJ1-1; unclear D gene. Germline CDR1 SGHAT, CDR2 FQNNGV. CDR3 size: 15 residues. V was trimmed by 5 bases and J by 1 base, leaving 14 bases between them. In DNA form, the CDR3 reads TGTGCCAGCAGCCGCACCCGACACCCGAACACTGAAGCTTTCTTT. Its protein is CASSRTRHPNTEAFF. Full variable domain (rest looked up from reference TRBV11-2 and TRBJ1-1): EAGVAQSPRYKIIEKRQSVAFWCNPISGHATLYWYQQILGQGPKLLIQFQNNGVVDDSQLPKDRFSAERLKGVDSTLKIQPAKLEDSAVYLCASSRTRHPNTEAFFGQGTRLTVV.

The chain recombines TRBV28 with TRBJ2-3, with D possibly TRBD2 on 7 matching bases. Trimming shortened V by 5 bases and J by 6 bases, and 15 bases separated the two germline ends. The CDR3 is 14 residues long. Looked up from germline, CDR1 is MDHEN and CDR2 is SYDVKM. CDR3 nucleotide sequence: TGTGCCAGCAGTACGGGGGGCGCATGGGATACGCAGTATTTT. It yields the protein CASSTGGAWDTQYF. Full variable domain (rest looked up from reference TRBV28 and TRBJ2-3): DVKVTQSSRYLVKRTGEKVFLECVQDMDHENMFWYRQDPGLGLRLIYFSYDVKMKEKGDIPEGYSVSREKKERFSLILESASTNQTSMYLCASSTGGAWDTQYFGPGTRLTVL.

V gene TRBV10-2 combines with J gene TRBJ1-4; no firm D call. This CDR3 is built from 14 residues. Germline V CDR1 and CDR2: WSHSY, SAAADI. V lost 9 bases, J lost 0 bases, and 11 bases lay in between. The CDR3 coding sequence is TGCGCCAGTCGAAATAGAGCAACTAATGAAAAACTGTTTTTT. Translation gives CASRNRATNEKLFF.

The CDR3 nucleotides are TGTGCCAGCAGCCATAACCGGGCCCTCACAGATACGCAGTATTTT. It yields the protein CASSHNRALTDTQYF. The chain joins TRBV5-4 to TRBJ2-3; D gene ambiguous. The CDR3 spans 15 residues. Germline V gene sequence: CDR1 SGHNT, CDR2 YYREEE (reference sequence). Trimming shortened V by 4 bases and J by 2 bases, and 14 bases separated the two germline ends.

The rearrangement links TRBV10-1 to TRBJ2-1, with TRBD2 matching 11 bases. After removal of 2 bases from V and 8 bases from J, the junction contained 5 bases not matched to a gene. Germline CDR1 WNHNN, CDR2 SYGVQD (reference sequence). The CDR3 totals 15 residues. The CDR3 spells CASSEGLAGGYEQFF. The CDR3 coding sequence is TGCGCCAGCAGTGAGGGGCTAGCGGGAGGTTATGAGCAGTTCTTC.